One sample yielded the 15 T cell receptor beta chains listed below, sequenced in a study of shared clonotypes between healthy human individuals. The repertoire was sequenced with immunoSEQ multiplex PCR; TCRdb's copy has only in-frame clones and lacks some. The sample contains 850,000 to 1,200,000 clones, about 74% of which appear only once. Sequencing was carried out using memory CD4+ T cells sorted from blood. The subset here: CD45RA-negative fraction. The receptors derive from a man between 18 and 35 years old in good health.

This chain links TRBV7-8 with TRBJ2-5; D may match TRBD1 or TRBD2 (6 bases each). CDR3 length equals 15 residues. V shed 1 base and J shed 1 base, with 10 bases lying between them. CDR1 and CDR2 (germline): SGHVS, FQNEAQ. Here the CDR3 reads CASSLVGGPQETQYF. The CDR3 DNA is TGTGCCAGCAGCTTAGTTGGGGGGCCCCAAGAGACCCAGTACTTC.

J is TRBJ2-1 and V is TRBV2; 15 positions match TRBD2. Germline assignment: CDR1 SNHLY and CDR2 FYNNEI. The ends lost 6 bases at V and 9 bases at J; junction bases unmatched: 12. The CDR3 runs to 17 residues. Here the CDR3 reads CASRGTSGRTGSGEQFF. CDR3 coding DNA: TGTGCCAGCAGAGGGACTAGCGGGAGGACTGGCTCGGGTGAGCAGTTCTTC. Supplemented by reference TRBV2 and TRBJ2-1, the full variable domain reads EPEVTQTPSHQVTQMGQEVILRCVPISNHLYFYWYRQILGQKVEFLVSFYNNEISEKSEIFDDQFSVERPDGSNFTLKIRSTKLEDSAMYFCASRGTSGRTGSGEQFFGPGTRLTVL.

This clone has just a few counts. The rearrangement uses TRBV7-2 and TRBJ1-3; 7 bases align to TRBD1. The germline gives CDR1 SGHTA, CDR2 FQGNSA. V shed 0 bases, J shed 4 bases, and the junction held 3 bases outside the gene matches. The CDR3 runs 15 residues. CDR3 sequence: CASSLAGQRGNTIYF. CDR3 in DNA: TGTGCCAGCAGCTTAGCGGGACAGAGGGGAAACACCATATATTTT.

The J gene is TRBJ2-5, the V gene TRBV2; 9 bases fit TRBD1. The CDR3 totals 17 residues. In germline, CDR1 is SNHLY, CDR2 FYNNEI. The V and J ends lost 6 bases and 5 bases, in that order; junction bases with no gene match: 16. The CDR3, as DNA: TGTGCCAGCAGGCTTAACCGCATACCGGGGACAGGGGAGACCCAGTACTTC. Its protein is CASRLNRIPGTGETQYF.

This clone was counted a few times. The chain employs TRBV7-9 and TRBJ2-1; D is perhaps TRBD2 (6 bases). The germline V gene has CDR1 SEHNR and CDR2 FQNEAQ (reference sequence). This CDR3 region has 16 residues. V dropped 2 bases and J dropped 5 bases, with 16 bases sitting between them. The CDR3: CASSLFLGGRNNEQFF. DNA for the CDR3: TGTGCCAGCAGCTTATTCCTCGGGGGACGGAACAATGAGCAGTTCTTC.

This clone was picked up a small number of times. This chain uses TRBV5-1 with TRBJ1-2; TRBD1 matches at 9 bases. The germline V gene encodes CDR1 SGHRS and CDR2 YFSETQ. With 4 bases clipped from V and 9 bases from J, the junction kept 13 bases outside the gene matches. CDR3 size: 15 residues. CDR3 sequence reads: CASSNAVQDRGSYTF. The CDR3 DNA sequence: TGCGCCAGCAGCAATGCCGTACAGGACAGGGGAAGCTACACCTTC.

This clone was seen more than once but under ten times. The V gene is TRBV4-1, the J gene TRBJ2-3, with D unclear. Trimming left V 5 bases short and J 8 bases short, with 14 bases between. In germline, CDR1 is MGHRA, CDR2 YSYEKL. The CDR3 is 13 residues long. The CDR3 sequence is CASSAHRTTTQYF. As DNA, the CDR3 is TGCGCCAGCAGCGCCCACCGCACCACTACGCAGTATTTT.

This chain connects TRBV19 to TRBJ2-3; TRBD2 aligns across 8 bases. The germline gives CDR1 LNHDA, CDR2 SQIVND (reference sequence). The ends lost 8 bases at V and 0 bases at J; junction bases unmatched: 19. The CDR3 runs to 19 residues. The CDR3 DNA follows: TGTGCCAGTCGGACTGTGGGAGCGGGGGCGACCTTTAGCACAGATACGCAGTATTTT. This gives the protein CASRTVGAGATFSTDTQYF. The full variable domain, completed using reference TRBV19 and TRBJ2-3, is DGGITQSPKYLFRKEGQNVTLSCEQNLNHDAMYWYRQDPGQGLRLIYYSQIVNDFQKGDIAEGYSVSREKKESFPLTVTSAQKNPTAFYLCASRTVGAGATFSTDTQYFGPGTRLTVL.

CDR3 coding DNA: TGTGCCAGCAGCTTAGACCCGGGGACTCTCGCTGGCTACACCTTC. Encoded protein: CASSLDPGTLAGYTF. The rearrangement uses TRBV7-9 and TRBJ1-2; TRBD1 is a possible D gene (5 bases). This CDR3 has 15 residues. Trimming pared 1 base from V and 7 bases from J, leaving 16 bases between. Looked up from germline, CDR1 is SEHNR and CDR2 is FQNEAQ (reference sequence).

The chain carries TRBV5-8 and TRBJ2-7; D is unresolved. CDR3 size: 13 residues. Trimming took off 2 bases at V and 2 bases at J, with 8 bases between the two ends. Looked up from germline, CDR1 is SGHTS and CDR2 is YDEGEE. The CDR3 DNA reads TGTGCCAGCAGCTTCATGGAGACCTACGAGCAGTACTTC. Translated: CASSFMETYEQYF.

The V and J genes are TRBV7-6 and TRBJ1-2; D gene ambiguous. With 5 bases removed from V and 3 bases from J, the gap between germline ends came to 10 bases. This CDR3 comprises 13 residues. The germline gives CDR1 SGHVS, CDR2 FNYEAQ. CDR3 in amino acids: CASSLGQDYGYTF. CDR3 coding DNA: TGTGCCAGCAGCCTTGGGCAGGACTATGGCTACACCTTC.

V gene TRBV5-4 combines with J gene TRBJ2-7; 11 bases agree with TRBD1. Germline CDR1 is SGHNT and CDR2 is YYREEE (reference sequence). The V gene end was trimmed by 4 bases and the J gene end by 7 bases; junction bases not matched to a gene: 4. The CDR3 runs to 13 residues. The CDR3 region has the DNA TGTGCCAGCAGCGTGGACAGGGGGCGTGAGCAGTACTTC. Translated: CASSVDRGREQYF.

As regards this clone: With a much larger clone just one base away, this may be a read error. The chain employs TRBV6-1 and TRBJ2-7; D ambiguous. The CDR3 spans 11 residues. Germline V gene lookup returns CDR1 MNHNS and CDR2 SASEGT. The germline V and J ends were trimmed by 5 bases and 3 bases, with 5 bases remaining between them. DNA for the CDR3: TGTGCCAGCAGTCTTCTCTACGAGCAGTACTTC. This sequence encodes CASSLLYEQYF.

The sample holds one count of this clone. The J gene is TRBJ1-2, the V gene TRBV7-9; D may be TRBD1 (5 bases). Deletions cut 1 base from V and 0 bases from J, with 12 bases between. The germline CDR1 and CDR2 sequences are SEHNR and FQNEAQ (reference sequence). The CDR3 totals 16 residues. The CDR3 region has the DNA TGTGCCAGCAGCTTAGTATCAGGGTCCGCTAACTATGGCTACACCTTC. Translation gives CASSLVSGSANYGYTF.

Details on this clone: Other DNA sequences within the sample encode an identical CDR3. The V and J genes are TRBV29-1 and TRBJ2-7; 14 bases align to TRBD2. In germline, CDR1 is SQVTM, CDR2 ANQGSEA. The trim removed 6 bases at V and 4 bases at J, leaving 2 bases unmatched. The CDR3 spans 13 residues. The CDR3 spells CSVGTSGSYEQYF. The CDR3 bases are TGCAGCGTAGGGACTAGCGGGAGTTACGAGCAGTACTTC.